These 10 T cell receptor beta chains were sequenced from one sample in a study of regulatory T cells in long-lasting Graves disease. Described time point: persistent/refractory GD, antithyroid drugs over 5 years with positive TRAb. After RNA was extracted from PBMCs, the TCR library was made from it. The TCR beta library used iRepertoire HTBI primers with Arm-PCR amplification of CDR3. TCRdb re-called the multiplex PCR reads with MiXCR, one entry per CDR3 protein. The data show around 430,000 distinct CDR3 sequences, about 22% seen once. Sample: peripheral blood mononuclear cells (PBMCs), taken when the disease was refractory, from a patient treated with antithyroid drugs. Source of these receptors: a female donor with Graves disease.

In its sample, this clonotype was seen many times. The genes are TRBV3-1 and TRBJ1-4; D is uncertain. CDR3 size: 12 residues. Germline V lookup: CDR1 LGHDT, CDR2 YNNKEL (reference sequence). Trimming stripped 1 base from V and 10 bases from J, with 7 bases between. The CDR3 nucleotides read TGTGCCAGCAGCCAAGGGGAGGGAAAACTGTTTTTT. It specifies CASSQGEGKLFF.

The V and J genes are TRBV6-1 and TRBJ2-5; TRBD2 matches at 8 bases. This CDR3 comprises 15 residues. Germline CDR1 and CDR2: MNHNS and SASEGT. With 6 bases clipped from V and 5 bases from J, the junction kept 11 bases outside the gene matches. CDR3 sequence reads: CASRLAVGGGETQYF. The DNA for the CDR3 is TGTGCCAGCAGACTAGCGGTAGGAGGCGGGGAGACCCAGTACTTC.

This clonotype was recorded at least ten times. This chain connects TRBV28 to TRBJ1-1; D is uncertain. Trimming took 6 bases from V and 1 from J, leaving 12 bases between them. The germline CDR1 and CDR2 sequences are MDHEN and SYDVKM. This CDR3 is built from 14 residues. The CDR3 bases are TGTGCCAGCAGCTGGATAGGGTCGAACACTGAAGCTTTCTTT. Amino acids: CASSWIGSNTEAFF.

On this clonotype itself: This may arise from a read error, as a much more abundant clone is one base away. CDR3 sequence: CASLPELDYGYTF. The DNA for the CDR3 is TGTGCCAGCTTACCGGAGTTGGACTATGGCTACACCTTC. The J gene is TRBJ1-2, the V gene TRBV18; D not certain. V dropped 7 bases and J dropped 3 bases, with 12 bases sitting between them. The germline CDR1 and CDR2 sequences are KGHSH and LQKENI. The CDR3 contains 13 residues.

This rearrangement joins TRBV27 to TRBJ1-1; D gene uncertain. Germline CDR1 reads MNHEY; CDR2 reads SMNVEV (reference sequence). Trimming cost V 3 bases and J 2 bases, with 7 bases left between them. The CDR3 has 13 amino acids. The CDR3: CASSFKANTEAFF. The CDR3 bases are TGTGCCAGCAGTTTTAAAGCTAACACTGAAGCTTTCTTT.

This clonotype was counted a single time. This chain connects TRBV28 to TRBJ2-7; 7 bases are shared with TRBD1. The CDR3 loop spans 15 amino acids. The junction had 13 bases not matched to a gene; V was cut back by 6 bases and J by 5 bases. The germline V gene encodes CDR1 MDHEN and CDR2 SYDVKM. CDR3 sequence reads: CASSFGDRDLNEQYF. The CDR3 DNA follows: TGTGCCAGCAGCTTCGGAGACAGGGATCTTAACGAGCAGTACTTC.

This sequence joins TRBV5-1 and TRBJ2-6, with a tentative D call TRBD2 (5 bases). V was clipped by 8 bases and J by 1 base, with 22 bases between them. In germline, CDR1 is SGHRS, CDR2 YFSETQ. The CDR3 consists of 18 residues. CDR3: CASTPGTIDLSGANVLTF. CDR3 DNA: TGCGCCAGTACTCCGGGAACAATAGACCTATCTGGGGCCAACGTCCTGACTTTC.

The CDR3 spells CASSPSAGTGATEAFF. The CDR3 coding sequence is TGTGCCAGCAGCCCTAGCGCCGGGACAGGGGCCACTGAAGCTTTCTTT. The V and J genes are TRBV7-9 and TRBJ1-1; TRBD1 aligns across 10 bases. V lost 5 bases, J lost 4 bases, and 10 bases stayed unmatched. Germline-derived CDR1 and CDR2 are SEHNR and FQNEAQ (reference sequence). CDR3 size: 16 residues.

Ten or more counts support this clonotype. J is TRBJ2-5 and V is TRBV12-5; 7 bases are a match to TRBD1. Germline V CDR1 and CDR2: LGHNT, FRNRAP. This CDR3 region has 14 residues. The V gene end was trimmed by 6 bases and the J gene end by 2 bases; junction bases not matched to a gene: 6. The CDR3 protein is CASGRTGAQETQYF. The CDR3 coding sequence is TGTGCTAGTGGCCGAACAGGGGCACAAGAGACCCAGTACTTC.

This clonotype was found many times. The gene calls are TRBV2 and TRBJ1-1, with 9 bases matching TRBD1. This CDR3 contains 14 residues. Per the germline V gene, CDR1 is SNHLY and CDR2 is FYNNEI. With V trimmed by 5 bases and J by 3 bases, 4 bases remained unmatched. Here the CDR3 DNA reads TGTGCCAGCAGTCGGACAGGGGCGGACACTGAAGCTTTCTTT. As protein: CASSRTGADTEAFF.